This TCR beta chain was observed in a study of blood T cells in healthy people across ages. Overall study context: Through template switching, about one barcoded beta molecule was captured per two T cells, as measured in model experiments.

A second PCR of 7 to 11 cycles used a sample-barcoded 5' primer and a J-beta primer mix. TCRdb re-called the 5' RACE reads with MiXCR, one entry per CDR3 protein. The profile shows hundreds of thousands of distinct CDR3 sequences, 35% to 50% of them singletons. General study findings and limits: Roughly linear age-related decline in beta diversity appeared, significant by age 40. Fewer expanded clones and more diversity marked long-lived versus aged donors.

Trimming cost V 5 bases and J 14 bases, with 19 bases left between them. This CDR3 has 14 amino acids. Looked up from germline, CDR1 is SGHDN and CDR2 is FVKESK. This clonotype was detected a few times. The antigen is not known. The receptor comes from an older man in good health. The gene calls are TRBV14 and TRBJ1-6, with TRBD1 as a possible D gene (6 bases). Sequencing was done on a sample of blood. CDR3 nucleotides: TGTGCCAGCAGCGAGGACAGAACCCTTAGGACCCTCCACTTT. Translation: CASSEDRTLRTLHF.